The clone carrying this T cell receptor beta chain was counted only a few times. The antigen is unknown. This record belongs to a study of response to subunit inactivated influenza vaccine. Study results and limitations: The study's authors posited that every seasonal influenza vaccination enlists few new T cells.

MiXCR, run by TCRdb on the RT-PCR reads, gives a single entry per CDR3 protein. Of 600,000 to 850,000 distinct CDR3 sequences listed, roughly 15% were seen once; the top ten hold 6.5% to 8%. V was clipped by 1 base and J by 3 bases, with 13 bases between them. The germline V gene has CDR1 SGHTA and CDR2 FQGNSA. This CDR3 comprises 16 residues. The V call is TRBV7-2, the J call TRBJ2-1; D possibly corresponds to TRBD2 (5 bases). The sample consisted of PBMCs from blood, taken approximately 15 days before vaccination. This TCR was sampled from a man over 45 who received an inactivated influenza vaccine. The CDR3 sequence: CASSLVAARDYNEQFF. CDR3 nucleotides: TGTGCCAGCAGCTTAGTCGCGGCGAGGGACTACAATGAGCAGTTCTTC.